The 21 T cell receptor beta chains in this list originate from one sample, sequenced in a study of blood T cell repertoires in COVID-19. Sequenced by immunoSEQ multiplex PCR; TCRdb stores in-frame clones only, minus some. The data contain about 220,000 clones, approximately 81% of them seen just once; the ten biggest clones take up 2.9%. Sequenced sample: peripheral blood. The receptors derive from a man aged 45 to 65 who had recovered from COVID-19.

The genes are TRBV5-6 and TRBJ2-7; D not certain. This CDR3 has 15 residues. V was trimmed by 0 bases and J by 3 bases, leaving 13 bases between them. Germline V gene sequence: CDR1 SGHDT, CDR2 YYEEEE. CDR3 residues: CASSLVGRQNYEQYF. The CDR3 DNA follows: TGTGCCAGCAGCTTGGTGGGCCGGCAGAACTACGAGCAGTACTTC.

This chain joins TRBV7-8 and TRBJ2-7, with 13 bases fitting TRBD2. The germline V gene has CDR1 SGHVS and CDR2 FQNEAQ. CDR3 length: 18 residues. V gave up 4 bases and J gave up 0 bases; unmatched junction bases: 9. CDR3 amino acids: CASSSGTWTSGSSYEQYF. CDR3 nucleotides: TGTGCCAGCAGCTCCGGGACTTGGACTAGCGGGAGCTCCTACGAGCAGTACTTC. Complete variable domain (other parts from reference TRBV7-8 and TRBJ2-7): GAGVSQSPRYKVAKRGQDVALRCDPISGHVSLFWYQQALGQGPEFLTYFQNEAQLDKSGLPSDRFFAERPEGSVSTLKIQRTQQEDSAVYLCASSSGTWTSGSSYEQYFGPGTRLTVT.

J is TRBJ2-3 and V is TRBV4-1, with a weak D call TRBD2 (6 bases). V lost 0 bases, J lost 3 bases, and 10 bases lay in between. This CDR3 is 15 amino acids long. The germline CDR1 and CDR2 sequences are MGHRA and YSYEKL. CDR3 DNA sequence: TGCGCCAGCAGCCAAGAACCGGGAGTAACAGATACGCAGTATTTT. Its translation: CASSQEPGVTDTQYF.

CDR3 bases: TGTGCCAGCAGCCCCGGGACAGCCCAGGGGGCCCAGTACTTC. This sequence encodes CASSPGTAQGAQYF. This chain links TRBV3-1 (or the pseudogene TRBV3-2) with TRBJ2-5, with 7 bases fitting TRBD1. Germline-derived CDR1 and CDR2 are LGHDT and YNNKEL (reference sequence). This CDR3 has 14 residues. V lost 4 bases to trimming and J lost 9 bases; unmatched junction nucleotides: 11.

The V gene is TRBV7-2, the J gene TRBJ2-6; 8 bases match TRBD2. CDR3 length equals 18 residues. CDR1 SGHTA and CDR2 FQGNSA come from the germline V gene. V was clipped by 5 bases and J by 0 bases; unmatched bases: 9. CDR3 amino acids: CASSLRLASSSGANVLTF. The CDR3 DNA reads as TGTGCCAGCAGCCTCCGACTAGCGAGTAGCTCTGGGGCCAACGTCCTGACTTTC.

The sample holds a few counts of this clone. The rearrangement joins TRBV5-1 to TRBJ2-5, with D possibly TRBD2 on 5 matching bases. The germline V gene encodes CDR1 SGHRS and CDR2 YFSETQ. The V end was cut by 2 bases, the J end by 1 base, with 12 bases between. There are 15 residues in the CDR3. CDR3 residues: CASSFESGTQETQYF. The CDR3 DNA follows: TGCGCCAGCAGCTTTGAAAGCGGAACCCAAGAGACCCAGTACTTC. The full variable domain, with the rest looked up from reference TRBV5-1 and TRBJ2-5, is KAGVTQTPRYLIKTRGQQVTLSCSPISGHRSVSWYQQTPGQGLQFLFEYFSETQRNKGNFPGRFSGRQFSNSRSEMNVSTLELGDSALYLCASSFESGTQETQYFGPGTRLLVL.

The J gene is TRBJ2-2, the V gene TRBV6-6, with D unclear. This CDR3 is 15 amino acids long. With 9 bases removed from V and 1 base from J, the gap between germline ends came to 15 bases. CDR1 is MNHNY, CDR2 SVGAGI, per germline (reference sequence). In DNA form, the CDR3 reads TGTGCCAGTGTATCTGGTGGGCTGAACACCGGGGAGCTGTTTTTT. Residues: CASVSGGLNTGELFF.

The chain has TRBV10-2 and TRBJ2-1; TRBD1 agrees at 8 bases. Germline CDR1 and CDR2: WSHSY and SAAADI. The CDR3 spans 14 residues. J was trimmed by 7 bases and V by 4 bases; bases with no gene match: 6. The CDR3 DNA reads as TGCGCCAGCAGTGGGGCAGGGGGCCTTAATGAGCAGTTCTTC. This translates into CASSGAGGLNEQFF.

This clone was observed a single time. The chain joins TRBV2 to TRBJ1-6; no definite D call. The CDR3 consists of 14 residues. In germline, CDR1 is SNHLY, CDR2 FYNNEI. The V end was cut by 5 bases, the J end by 9 bases, with 14 bases between. The CDR3 protein is CASSPDGVASPLHF. In DNA form, the CDR3 reads TGTGCCAGCAGTCCCGACGGGGTCGCTTCACCCCTCCACTTT.

The CDR3: CASVTDRKKDEQYF. DNA of the CDR3: TGTGCCAGTGTCACGGACAGGAAAAAAGACGAGCAGTACTTC. The genes are TRBV6-5 and TRBJ2-7; 7 bases match TRBD1. Germline assignment: CDR1 MNHEY and CDR2 SVGAGI. The length of the CDR3 is 14 residues. Unmatched junction bases numbered 13, after V lost 9 bases and J lost 5 bases.

The rearrangement joins TRBV28 to TRBJ1-1; the D gene is possibly TRBD1 (6 bases). Trimming pared 7 bases from V and 2 bases from J, leaving 17 bases between. The CDR3 has 15 amino acids. The germline V gene encodes CDR1 MDHEN and CDR2 SYDVKM. Here the CDR3 reads CASIWAGAINTEAFF. Here the CDR3 DNA reads TGTGCCAGCATCTGGGCAGGGGCAATTAACACTGAAGCTTTCTTT.

The chain carries TRBV5-4 and TRBJ1-2, with TRBD1 matching 8 bases. The V segment lost 2 bases and the J segment 10 bases; nucleotides outside the gene matches: 7. There are 13 residues in the CDR3. Germline V gene data show CDR1 as SGHNT and CDR2 as YYREEE (reference sequence). The CDR3 loop reads CASSFFQGAFYTF. CDR3 coding DNA: TGTGCCAGCAGCTTTTTTCAGGGGGCCTTCTACACCTTC.

The chain combines TRBV9 with TRBJ1-1, with TRBD1 as a possible D gene (6 bases). Germline assignment: CDR1 SGDLS and CDR2 YYNGEE. This CDR3 is 17 amino acids long. Trimming left V 1 base short and J 0 bases short, with 16 bases between. CDR3 protein: CASSVWAGANMNTEAFF. The CDR3, as DNA: TGTGCCAGCAGCGTATGGGCAGGGGCCAACATGAACACTGAAGCTTTCTTT.

CDR3: CASSLGTSGLYEQYF. As DNA, the CDR3 is TGTGCCAGCAGCCTCGGGACTAGCGGGTTGTACGAGCAGTACTTC. The chain carries TRBV7-7 and TRBJ2-7; 12 positions agree with TRBD2. The CDR3 has 15 residues. Germline CDR1 and CDR2: SSHAT and FNYEAQ (reference sequence). The J segment lost 4 bases and the V segment lost 5 bases, leaving 6 bases of the junction unmatched.

This clone was seen only a few times. The chain joins TRBV10-2 to TRBJ2-3, with 7 bases lining up with TRBD2. Germline-derived CDR1 and CDR2 are WSHSY and SAAADI. The CDR3 is 14 amino acids. V lost 2 bases to trimming and J lost 13 bases; unmatched junction nucleotides: 12. The CDR3 is CASSERREIWEKYF. As DNA, the CDR3 is TGCGCCAGCAGTGAGCGGCGGGAGATTTGGGAAAAGTATTTT.

The chain uses TRBV24-1 and TRBJ2-1; 10 nucleotides match TRBD2. V trimming: 8 bases; J trimming: 7 bases; junction bases outside the gene matches: 4. The CDR3 covers 13 residues. The germline V gene has CDR1 KGHDR and CDR2 SFDVKD. CDR3 in DNA: TGTGCCACCACTAGCGGGAGTACTAATGAGCAGTTCTTC. Translated, it gives CATTSGSTNEQFF.

The chain joins TRBV5-1 to TRBJ1-3; a weak D match, TRBD1 (5 bases). Germline V lookup: CDR1 SGHRS, CDR2 YFSETQ. This CDR3 has 18 residues. Between the trimmed V and J ends, which lost 4 bases and 1 base, there was a span of 21 bases. The CDR3 sequence: CASSRNPAEGASGNTIYF. The DNA of the CDR3 is TGCGCCAGCAGCCGAAACCCCGCTGAAGGGGCATCTGGAAACACCATATATTTT.

V gene TRBV6-5 combines with J gene TRBJ2-1, with a possible D match to TRBD2 (6 bases). This CDR3 contains 14 residues. Looked up from germline, CDR1 is MNHEY and CDR2 is SVGAGI. The ends were cut back, 1 base at V and 4 bases at J, with 8 bases in the middle. CDR3 DNA: TGTGCCAGCAGTTACTACGGGAGATACAATGAGCAGTTCTTC. Translated: CASSYYGRYNEQFF.

The chain is built from TRBV20-1 and TRBJ2-3, with D unclear. The CDR3 covers 11 residues. V lost 5 bases and J lost 6, with 9 bases in between. Germline V gene sequence: CDR1 DFQATT, CDR2 SNEGSKA (reference sequence). The CDR3 reads CSADIVDTQYF. The CDR3 bases are TGCAGTGCTGATATAGTGGATACGCAGTATTTT.

This clone was detected once. The chain links TRBV19 to TRBJ2-1, with 7 nucleotides matching TRBD2. The CDR3 has 15 amino acids. Germline-derived CDR1 and CDR2 are LNHDA and SQIVND (reference sequence). Losses at the gene ends were 4 bases for V and 6 bases for J; bases not matched to a gene: 9. The CDR3: CASSRLGGIPNEQFF. The CDR3 DNA reads as TGTGCCAGTAGTAGGCTGGGGGGGATCCCCAATGAGCAGTTCTTC.

V and J are TRBV5-6 and TRBJ1-1; the D gene is possibly TRBD1 (6 bases). The CDR3 sequence is 15 residues long. Germline CDR1 reads SGHDT; CDR2 reads YYEEEE. The V and J ends lost 0 bases and 4 bases respectively, with 13 bases between them. Here the CDR3 reads CASSLGFKDSTEAFF. CDR3 nucleotide sequence: TGTGCCAGCAGCTTGGGATTTAAGGACAGCACTGAAGCTTTCTTT.